The 23 T cell receptor beta chains in this list originate from one sample, sequenced in a study of shared clonotypes between healthy human individuals. TCRdb's copy holds only in-frame clones and misses some; the assay was immunoSEQ multiplex PCR. The data contain about 1.5 million clones, approximately 97% of them singletons. The sequenced sample was naive CD4+ T cells sorted from blood. Subset specified: CD45RA+ positively selected. The receptors were gathered from a young man in good health.

The V gene is TRBV14, the J gene TRBJ2-7; no definite D call. The CDR3 extends over 13 amino acids. V was cut by 2 bases and J by 3 bases, with 8 bases left in between. Germline-derived CDR1 and CDR2 are SGHDN and FVKESK. In nucleotides, the CDR3 is TGTGCCAGCAGCCAACCTATGAGCTACGAGCAGTACTTC. Amino acids: CASSQPMSYEQYF.

This chain joins TRBV4-3 and TRBJ2-1; 9 bases are shared with TRBD2. Losses at the gene ends were 0 bases for V and 5 bases for J; bases not matched to a gene: 8. Germline V lookup: CDR1 LGHNA, CDR2 YSLEER. This CDR3 has 17 residues. The CDR3: CASSQEIASGGNNEQFF. CDR3 bases: TGCGCCAGCAGCCAAGAAATAGCGAGCGGGGGGAACAATGAGCAGTTCTTC.

The chain uses TRBV5-1 and TRBJ2-1, with D unclear. Trimming removed 1 base at V and 5 bases at J, with 7 bases between. The CDR3 is 13 amino acids. Per the germline V gene, CDR1 is SGHRS and CDR2 is YFSETQ. The CDR3 DNA follows: TGCGCCAGCAGCTTGTTCCCGGACAATGAGCAGTTCTTC. Its protein is CASSLFPDNEQFF.

The CDR3 loop is CASSLDTGTSGNEQFF. CDR3 coding DNA: TGTGCCAGCAGCTTAGATACCGGGACTAGCGGGAATGAGCAGTTCTTC. The V call is TRBV11-3, the J call TRBJ2-1, with TRBD2 matching over 12 bases. The CDR3 contains 16 residues. The V gene end was trimmed by 0 bases and the J gene end by 7 bases; junction bases not matched to a gene: 4. CDR1 is SGHNT, CDR2 YENEEA, per germline.

Written as DNA, the CDR3 is TGCGCCAGCAGCCAACATTTTAGCGGGAGAGGTGTGGATGAGCAGTTCTTC. As protein: CASSQHFSGRGVDEQFF. The J gene is TRBJ2-1, the V gene TRBV4-3, with TRBD2 matching over 9 bases. Per the germline V gene, CDR1 is LGHNA and CDR2 is YSLEER. This CDR3 comprises 17 residues. The J segment lost 8 bases and the V segment lost 2 bases, leaving 13 bases of the junction unmatched.

V and J are TRBV14 and TRBJ1-1; 7 bases are shared with TRBD1. There are 18 residues in the CDR3. Germline V gene sequence: CDR1 SGHDN, CDR2 FVKESK. Trimming at V came to 1 base and at J to 4 bases, leaving 15 bases not matched to a gene. This CDR3 reads CASSQVIGLSTGATEAFF. The DNA for the CDR3 is TGTGCCAGCAGCCAAGTAATTGGTCTATCAACAGGGGCCACTGAAGCTTTCTTT.

The J gene is TRBJ2-7, the V gene TRBV28; 9 bases line up with TRBD1. Germline CDR1 and CDR2: MDHEN and SYDVKM. V shed 3 bases, J shed 4 bases, and the junction held 16 bases outside the gene matches. CDR3 size: 18 residues. CDR3 coding DNA: TGTGCCAGCAGTTTTAAGAAACGAGAGGGACAGGGTCGGTACGAGCAGTACTTC. Residues: CASSFKKREGQGRYEQYF.

The chain uses TRBV13 and TRBJ2-2; 7 nucleotides align to TRBD1. Trimming took 5 bases from V and 1 from J; bases not matched to a gene: 4. The germline V gene encodes CDR1 PRHDT and CDR2 FYEKMQ (reference sequence). The CDR3 covers 15 residues. CDR3 amino acids: CASSKRQGNTGELFF. CDR3 nucleotides: TGTGCCAGCAGCAAACGACAGGGGAACACCGGGGAGCTGTTTTTT.

This clone was observed a single time. The CDR3 DNA follows: TGTGCCAGCAGCCAACTACTTGGCCCTAATGAAAAACTGTTTTTT. Its translation is CASSQLLGPNEKLFF. The chain joins TRBV7-9 to TRBJ1-4, with D uncertain. In germline, CDR1 is SEHNR, CDR2 FQNEAQ (reference sequence). The length of the CDR3 is 15 residues. Trimming cost V 5 bases and J 3 bases, with 13 bases left between them.

A word on this clone: This specimen includes other DNA sequences encoding the same CDR3. CDR3 sequence: CASSPGGDEQYF. The CDR3 coding sequence is TGTGCCAGCAGCCCCGGGGGCGACGAGCAGTACTTC. The V gene is TRBV7-9, the J gene TRBJ2-7, with D perhaps matching TRBD1 or TRBD2 (6 bases each). The V gene lost 5 bases and the J gene lost 5 bases, with 10 bases spanning the gap. Germline values: CDR1 SEHNR, CDR2 FQNEAQ (reference sequence). The CDR3 consists of 12 residues.

The V gene is TRBV21-1, the J gene TRBJ2-5; no DNA check was done on the table's D call, TRBD1. TRBV21-1 counts as a pseudogene. The CDR3 runs to 16 residues. The CDR3, as DNA: TGTGCCAGCAGCAAAGATGAGGACCTCAGGGAAGAGACCCAGTACTTC. It specifies CASSKDEDLREETQYF.

The rearrangement joins TRBV28 to TRBJ2-7; tentatively, D is TRBD1 or TRBD2 (5 bases each). Trimming stripped 3 bases from V and 1 base from J, with 10 bases between. The CDR3 totals 14 residues. Germline V gene lookup returns CDR1 MDHEN and CDR2 SYDVKM. This CDR3 reads CASSLVRGSYEQYF. In nucleotides, the CDR3 is TGTGCCAGCAGTTTGGTGAGGGGATCCTACGAGCAGTACTTC.

This sequence joins TRBV19 and TRBJ1-2; TRBD1 agrees at 7 bases. V trimming: 7 bases; J trimming: 2 bases; junction bases outside the gene matches: 7. Germline V lookup: CDR1 LNHDA, CDR2 SQIVND (reference sequence). The CDR3 is 14 residues long. The CDR3 loop reads CASNRQGRNYGYTF. The CDR3 DNA is TGTGCCAGTAATAGACAGGGAAGGAACTATGGCTACACCTTC. Full variable domain (missing parts from reference TRBV19 and TRBJ1-2): DGGITQSPKYLFRKEGQNVTLSCEQNLNHDAMYWYRQDPGQGLRLIYYSQIVNDFQKGDIAEGYSVSREKKESFPLTVTSAQKNPTAFYLCASNRQGRNYGYTFGSGTRLTVV.

Points on this clone: The sample contains more than one DNA sequence encoding this CDR3. The chain recombines TRBV9 with TRBJ2-3; 10 bases map to TRBD2. The J segment lost 2 bases and the V segment lost 4 bases, leaving 7 bases of the junction unmatched. This CDR3 is 16 amino acids long. Germline-derived CDR1 and CDR2 are SGDLS and YYNGEE. The CDR3 sequence: CASSPGLAVNTDTQYF. CDR3 nucleotide sequence: TGTGCCAGCAGCCCTGGACTAGCGGTAAACACAGATACGCAGTATTTT. Combining the CDR3 with reference TRBV9 and TRBJ2-3 gives the whole variable domain DSGVTQTPKHLITATGQRVTLRCSPRSGDLSVYWYQQSLDQGLQFLIQYYNGEERAKGNILERFSAQQFPDLHSELNLSSLELGDSALYFCASSPGLAVNTDTQYFGPGTRLTVL.

The rearrangement joins TRBV20-1 to TRBJ2-5, with D possibly being TRBD2 (5 bases). The V gene lost 6 bases and the J gene lost 3 bases, with 8 bases spanning the gap. This CDR3 has 11 residues. From germline, CDR1 is DFQATT and CDR2 SNEGSKA (reference sequence). CDR3 DNA sequence: TGCAGTGCAACCGGGAAAGAGACCCAGTACTTC. The encoded protein is CSATGKETQYF.

This chain joins TRBV7-8 and TRBJ2-7, with no clear D. The germline CDR1 and CDR2 sequences are SGHVS and FQNEAQ. V shed 7 bases and J shed 6 bases, with 16 bases lying between them. The CDR3 has 13 amino acids. The CDR3 reads CASTYGPNREQYF. CDR3 DNA sequence: TGTGCCAGCACCTACGGACCCAATCGCGAGCAGTACTTC.

V usage is TRBV5-4 and J usage is TRBJ2-5; 7 nucleotides match TRBD2. The CDR3 sequence is 14 residues long. J lost 5 bases, V lost 1 base, and 5 bases had no gene match. In germline, CDR1 is SGHNT, CDR2 YYREEE (reference sequence). Here the CDR3 reads CASSLWEGRETQYF. The CDR3, as DNA: TGTGCCAGCAGCTTGTGGGAGGGTAGGGAGACCCAGTACTTC.

As to this clone: Other DNA sequences from this sample encode an identical CDR3 as well. The chain joins TRBV7-9 to TRBJ2-7; D remains unclear. The CDR3 runs to 12 residues. Germline lookup yields CDR1 SEHNR and CDR2 FQNEAQ (reference sequence). V gave up 1 base and J gave up 2 bases, with 3 bases separating them. CDR3 amino acids: CASSLVPYEQYF. The CDR3 DNA sequence: TGTGCCAGCAGCTTAGTTCCCTACGAGCAGTACTTC. Drawing the rest from reference TRBV7-9 and TRBJ2-7, the complete variable domain is DTGVSQNPRHKITKRGQNVTFRCDPISEHNRLYWYRQTLGQGPEFLTYFQNEAQLEKSRLLSDRFSAERPKGSFSTLEIQRTEQGDSAMYLCASSLVPYEQYFGPGTRLTVT.

The chain uses TRBV20-1 and TRBJ2-7; D unresolved. The CDR3 runs 11 residues. Looked up from germline, CDR1 is DFQATT and CDR2 is SNEGSKA (reference sequence). V dropped 3 bases and J dropped 4 bases, with 7 bases sitting between them. The CDR3 bases are TGCAGTGCTAGCCCCACGTACGAGCAGTACTTC. Translated, it gives CSASPTYEQYF.

The V gene is TRBV6-5, the J gene TRBJ1-2; the D gene is possibly TRBD1 (5 bases). The CDR3 loop spans 13 amino acids. V was pared by 6 bases and J by 8 bases, with 16 bases between. From germline, CDR1 is MNHEY and CDR2 SVGAGI. For the CDR3, the DNA is TGTGCCAGCAGCAACACGGGGACCCGCGGCTACACCTTC. Its protein is CASSNTGTRGYTF.

The J gene is TRBJ2-7, the V gene TRBV11-2; D might be TRBD1 (5 bases). Germline V gene lookup returns CDR1 SGHAT and CDR2 FQNNGV. V was pared by 2 bases and J by 0 bases, with 17 bases between. This CDR3 comprises 17 residues. CDR3: CASSLYRISAVSYEQYF. The CDR3 DNA sequence: TGTGCCAGCAGCTTATACAGGATTTCGGCAGTCTCCTACGAGCAGTACTTC.

As DNA, the CDR3 is TGCGCCAGCAGTTCCTCGGGTGCCTCTGGAAACACCATATATTTT. This codes for CASSSSGASGNTIYF. This rearrangement joins TRBV5-1 to TRBJ1-3; D uncertain. The germline V gene has CDR1 SGHRS and CDR2 YFSETQ. The CDR3 loop spans 15 amino acids. Trimming pared 5 bases from V and 0 bases from J, leaving 12 bases between.

This sequence joins TRBV6-5 and TRBJ2-7, with D perhaps TRBD1 or TRBD2 (5 bases each). Germline CDR1 reads MNHEY; CDR2 reads SVGAGI. CDR3 length equals 14 residues. V gave up 8 bases and J gave up 1 base, with 15 bases separating them. CDR3 DNA: TGTGCCAGCTTTAGAAGCGGACAATCCTACGAGCAGTACTTC. This sequence encodes CASFRSGQSYEQYF.